This T cell receptor (beta chain) comes out of a study of T cells after yellow fever vaccination. From the 5' RACE reads, TCRdb called clonotypes with MiXCR, one entry per CDR3 protein. Here the sample spans approximately 510,000 distinct CDR3 sequences, 20% to 25% being singletons. Germline V gives CDR1 MDHEN, CDR2 SYDVKM. This CDR3 has 12 residues. Trimming took off 8 bases at V and 6 bases at J, with 12 bases between the two ends. Sequenced here: PBMCs, sampled approximately 22 days after the first yellow fever vaccination. This receptor was identified in a man younger than 35 who received the YFV17D yellow fever vaccine. The chain couples TRBV28 to TRBJ2-3, with unresolved D. The CDR3 DNA reads TGTGCCAGCGGCCCCTTTTCGGATACGCAGTATTTT. It is translated as CASGPFSDTQYF.